This TCR beta chain came from a study of blood T cell repertoires in COVID-19. Study at large: The analysed material was cDNA or gDNA that came from T cells, B-cell-depleted T cells, or PBMCs.

As processed by the authors: By means of reference gene primer amplification, nucleated cell counts were estimated. Assay used: immunoSEQ multiplex PCR; TCRdb lists only in-frame clones, some missing. That table furnishes V, J and clone size, whereas the DNA furnished D and trimming. The sample has 100,000 or so clones, around 82% seen once. This clone was counted a few times. J was trimmed by 7 bases and V by 5 bases; bases with no gene match: 4. CDR1 and CDR2 (germline): SEHNR, FQNEAQ (reference sequence). This CDR3 is 12 amino acids long. The rearrangement uses TRBV7-9 and TRBJ1-1; TRBD1 agrees at 7 bases. The TCR sequence derives from an older man with active or convalescent COVID-19. Sample: peripheral blood. The DNA of the CDR3 is TGTGCCAGCAGCGGGACAGCGAATGAAGCTTTCTTT. Its protein is CASSGTANEAFF.